The subject of this entry is one T cell receptor (beta chain). This sample was taken from a study of blood T cell repertoires in COVID-19. Study background: From T cells, B-cell-depleted T cells, or PBMCs came the material, which was cDNA or gDNA.

Germline lookup yields CDR1 SGHNT and CDR2 YYREEE (reference sequence). This CDR3 is built from 17 residues. J lost 4 bases, V lost 1 base, and 9 bases had no gene match. Per the original data handling: From reference gene primer amplification, estimates of nucleated cell counts were derived. Assay: immunoSEQ multiplex PCR; the TCRdb copy retains only in-frame clones and omits some. Clone size and V and J calls were adopted from that table, with D and trimming inferred from the DNA. The sample has about 59,000 clones, approximately 79% seen once. The receptor comes from a man in his fifties or sixties with acute or convalescent COVID-19. Sample: peripheral blood. The V gene is TRBV5-4, the J gene TRBJ1-5; 9 nucleotides agree with TRBD1. The CDR3 here is CASSLKQGAYDNQPQHF. The CDR3 bases are TGTGCCAGCAGCTTGAAACAGGGGGCGTACGATAATCAGCCCCAGCATTTT.